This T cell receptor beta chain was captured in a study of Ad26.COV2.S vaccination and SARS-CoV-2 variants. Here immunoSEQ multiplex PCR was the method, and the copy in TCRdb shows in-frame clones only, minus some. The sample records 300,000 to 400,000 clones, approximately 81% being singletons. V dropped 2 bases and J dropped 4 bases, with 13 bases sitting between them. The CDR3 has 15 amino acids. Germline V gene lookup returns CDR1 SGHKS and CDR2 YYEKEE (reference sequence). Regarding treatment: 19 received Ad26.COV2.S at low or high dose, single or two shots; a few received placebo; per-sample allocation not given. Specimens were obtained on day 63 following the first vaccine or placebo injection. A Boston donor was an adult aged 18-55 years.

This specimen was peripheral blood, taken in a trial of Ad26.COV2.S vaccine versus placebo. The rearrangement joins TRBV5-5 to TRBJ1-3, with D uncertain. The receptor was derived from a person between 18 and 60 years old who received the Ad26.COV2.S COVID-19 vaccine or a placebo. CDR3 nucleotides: TGTGCCAGCAGCTTCTATGGGTCTGCAGGAAACACCATATATTTT. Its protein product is CASSFYGSAGNTIYF.